These 16 T cell receptor beta chains share one sample of origin, sequenced in a study of CD8 T cells in Susac syndrome. With random hexamers, reverse transcription was performed on about 0.5 to 1 ug of RNA. TCRdb re-called the immunoSEQ multiplex PCR reads with MiXCR, one entry per CDR3 protein. Among 300,000 to 350,000 distinct CDR3 sequences listed, roughly nine tenths were seen once. The source material was CD4+ T cells from PBMCs. The source of these receptors is a human donor with multiple sclerosis.

The CDR3 loop reads CASSGLTGTGFSPLHF. CDR3 DNA: TGTGCCAGCAGCGGACTTACCGGGACAGGGTTCTCACCCCTCCACTTT. The chain carries TRBV9 and TRBJ1-6, with 9 positions matching TRBD1. V lost 3 bases, J lost 10 bases, and 11 bases stayed unmatched. The CDR3 has 16 amino acids. The germline CDR1 and CDR2 sequences are SGDLS and YYNGEE. The full variable domain, its missing parts supplied by reference TRBV9 and TRBJ1-6, is DSGVTQTPKHLITATGQRVTLRCSPRSGDLSVYWYQQSLDQGLQFLIQYYNGEERAKGNILERFSAQQFPDLHSELNLSSLELGDSALYFCASSGLTGTGFSPLHFGNGTRLTVT.

This chain uses TRBV24-1 with TRBJ2-1, with 8 bases lining up with TRBD2. In germline, CDR1 is KGHDR, CDR2 SFDVKD. CDR3 length: 14 residues. V shed 5 bases and J 3 bases; nucleotides not matched to a gene: 2. CDR3 sequence (DNA): TGTGCCACCAGTGTGGCGGGGGGCTACAATGAGCAGTTCTTC. Encoded protein: CATSVAGGYNEQFF.

The rearrangement links TRBV12-3 or TRBV12-4 to TRBJ2-2; D is unclear. This CDR3 spans 16 amino acids. V lost 6 bases and J 6 bases, leaving 20 bases between the germline ends. This chain's CDR3 is CASSPGPGQSPGELFF. The CDR3 bases are TGTGCCAGCAGCCCTGGCCCCGGGCAATCCCCCGGGGAGCTGTTTTTT.

The J gene is TRBJ1-4, the V gene TRBV5-1; D not resolved. V gave up 4 bases and J gave up 3 bases, with 7 bases separating them. Germline assignment: CDR1 SGHRS and CDR2 YFSETQ. This CDR3 region has 13 residues. The CDR3 region is CASSPEANEKLFF. In DNA form, the CDR3 reads TGCGCCAGCAGCCCCGAGGCTAATGAAAAACTGTTTTTT. Drawing the rest from reference TRBV5-1 and TRBJ1-4, the complete variable domain is KAGVTQTPRYLIKTRGQQVTLSCSPISGHRSVSWYQQTPGQGLQFLFEYFSETQRNKGNFPGRFSGRQFSNSRSEMNVSTLELGDSALYLCASSPEANEKLFFGSGTQLSVL.

In regard to this clonotype: Germline is not matched at one junction end, which may reflect a read error. The V and J genes are TRBV3-1 and TRBJ2-7; D might be TRBD1 or TRBD2, each matching 5 bases. Germline assignment: CDR1 LGHDT and CDR2 YNNKEL (reference sequence). The CDR3 is made up of 14 amino acids. The CDR3 sequence is CVSSPRDGGYEQYF. CDR3 nucleotide sequence: TGTGTCAGCAGCCCGAGGGACGGAGGCTACGAGCAGTACTTC.

V is TRBV6-6 and J is TRBJ1-1; TRBD1 might be the D (5 bases). CDR1 is MNHNY, CDR2 SVGAGI, per germline (reference sequence). Trimming shortened V by 6 bases and J by 1 base, and 18 bases separated the two germline ends. This CDR3 is built from 16 residues. The DNA of the CDR3 is TGTGCCAGCAGCCCCCAGGGTGAGGGGAGGAACACTGAAGCTTTCTTT. This codes for CASSPQGEGRNTEAFF.

The V and J genes are TRBV7-8 and TRBJ2-1; 12 nucleotides align to TRBD2. V was pared by 1 base and J by 3 bases, with 7 bases of the junction left unmatched. This CDR3 has 18 residues. Germline V gene sequence: CDR1 SGHVS, CDR2 FQNEAQ. The CDR3 DNA follows: TGTGCCAGCAGCTTAGAGGGGGGACTAGCGGGCGTCTACAATGAGCAGTTCTTC. Translated: CASSLEGGLAGVYNEQFF.

This chain links TRBV7-2 with TRBJ1-1; D is undetermined. V lost 4 bases and J lost 1, with 7 bases in between. Looked up from germline, CDR1 is SGHTA and CDR2 is FQGNSA. The CDR3 is made up of 13 amino acids. Here the CDR3 reads CASSSPTNTEAFF. Here the CDR3 DNA reads TGTGCCAGCAGCTCACCAACGAACACTGAAGCTTTCTTT.

The chain employs TRBV5-1 and TRBJ2-1; D might be TRBD1 (5 bases). The ends were cut back, 5 bases at V and 0 bases at J, with 15 bases in the middle. Per germline, CDR1 SGHRS and CDR2 YFSETQ. The CDR3 consists of 16 residues. DNA for the CDR3: TGCGCCAGCAGGCCAGGAAGGGGAAACTCCTACAATGAGCAGTTCTTC. It is translated as CASRPGRGNSYNEQFF.

This chain connects TRBV5-8 to TRBJ1-2; weak D call: TRBD1 (5 bases). The CDR3 sequence is 15 residues long. CDR1 and CDR2 (germline): SGHTS, YDEGEE. V was clipped by 0 bases and J by 4 bases, with 13 bases between them. CDR3 DNA sequence: TGTGCCAGCAGCTTGGGTCACGGGGGAACCTATGGCTACACCTTC. Residues: CASSLGHGGTYGYTF. Complete variable domain (other parts from reference TRBV5-8 and TRBJ1-2): EAGVTQSPTHLIKTRGQQATLRCSPISGHTSVYWYQQALGLGLQFLLWYDEGEERNRGNFPPRFSGRQFPNYSSELNVNALELEDSALYLCASSLGHGGTYGYTFGSGTRLTVV.

The rearrangement uses TRBV3-1 and TRBJ2-7; 9 bases fit TRBD2. The CDR3 consists of 15 residues. With 4 bases clipped from V and 2 bases from J, the junction kept 6 bases outside the gene matches. Germline V gene data show CDR1 as LGHDT and CDR2 as YNNKEL (reference sequence). This chain's CDR3 is CASSLGGGAPYEQYF. Written as DNA, the CDR3 is TGTGCCAGCAGCCTTGGCGGGGGGGCCCCCTACGAGCAGTACTTC.

The CDR3 nucleotides are TGTGCCATCAGTGAGTCAGGACTAGCGGGAGGGGGACATCCAGAGCAGTACTTC. Protein product: CAISESGLAGGGHPEQYF. The J gene is TRBJ2-7, the V gene TRBV10-3; 15 positions agree with TRBD2. The CDR3 has 18 residues. V trimming: 0 bases; J trimming: 7 bases; junction bases outside the gene matches: 10. CDR1 is ENHRY, CDR2 SYGVKD, per germline.

CDR3 DNA sequence: TGTGCCACCGACCTAGCGGGAGTGGTGGGATTCCTCACCGATACGCAGTATTTT. Translated: CATDLAGVVGFLTDTQYF. The rearrangement joins TRBV6-2 or TRBV6-3 to TRBJ2-3; 10 bases are shared with TRBD2. Trimming cost V 10 bases and J 6 bases; bases outside gene matches: 22. There are 18 residues in the CDR3. From germline, CDR1 is MNHEY and CDR2 SVGEGT.

The chain recombines TRBV19 with TRBJ2-2, with D perhaps assigned TRBD1 or TRBD2 (5 bases each). Germline CDR1 LNHDA, CDR2 SQIVND (reference sequence). The V gene lost 3 bases and the J gene lost 5 bases, with 19 bases spanning the gap. The CDR3 is 17 residues long. The CDR3 loop is CASSISGLAGITGELFF. The CDR3 bases are TGTGCCAGTAGTATTTCGGGATTGGCAGGGATTACCGGGGAGCTGTTTTTT.

The V gene is TRBV12-3 or TRBV12-4, the J gene TRBJ1-5; 8 bases fit TRBD1. CDR3 size: 15 residues. J gave up 9 bases and V 4 bases, and 11 bases lay outside the gene matches. Here the CDR3 reads CASSSRQGPNLPQHF. CDR3 sequence (DNA): TGTGCCAGCAGTTCTCGACAGGGGCCCAATTTGCCCCAGCATTTT.

The gene calls are TRBV29-1 and TRBJ2-3; D remains ambiguous. Germline CDR1 is SQVTM and CDR2 is ANQGSEA. Trimming cost V 5 bases and J 5 bases, with 11 bases left between them. The CDR3 covers 12 residues. CDR3 sequence: CSVRLAGDTQYF. CDR3 DNA sequence: TGCAGCGTTCGTTTGGCTGGAGATACGCAGTATTTT.